This TCR beta chain was captured by sequencing in a study of OX40 agonist ivuxolimab in advanced cancers. V was clipped by 2 bases and J by 1 base, with 8 bases between them. The CDR3 spans 14 residues. The germline CDR1 and CDR2 sequences are SGHAT and FQNNGV. Produced via immunoSEQ multiplex PCR; TCRdb's table is partial and in-frame only. Seen here are 25,000 or so clones, approximately 88% observed once, and the top ten hold 9.6%. The chain employs TRBV11-2 and TRBJ1-1; no definite D call. This clonotype originated in an adult with an advanced solid tumor such as melanoma, head and neck, liver or kidney cancer. Sequencing used CD4+ or CD8+ T cells sorted from blood, obtained in a trial of the OX40 agonist ivuxolimab. The CDR3 reads CASSLNTWNTEAFF. The CDR3 nucleotides are TGTGCCAGCAGCTTAAATACATGGAACACTGAAGCTTTCTTT.